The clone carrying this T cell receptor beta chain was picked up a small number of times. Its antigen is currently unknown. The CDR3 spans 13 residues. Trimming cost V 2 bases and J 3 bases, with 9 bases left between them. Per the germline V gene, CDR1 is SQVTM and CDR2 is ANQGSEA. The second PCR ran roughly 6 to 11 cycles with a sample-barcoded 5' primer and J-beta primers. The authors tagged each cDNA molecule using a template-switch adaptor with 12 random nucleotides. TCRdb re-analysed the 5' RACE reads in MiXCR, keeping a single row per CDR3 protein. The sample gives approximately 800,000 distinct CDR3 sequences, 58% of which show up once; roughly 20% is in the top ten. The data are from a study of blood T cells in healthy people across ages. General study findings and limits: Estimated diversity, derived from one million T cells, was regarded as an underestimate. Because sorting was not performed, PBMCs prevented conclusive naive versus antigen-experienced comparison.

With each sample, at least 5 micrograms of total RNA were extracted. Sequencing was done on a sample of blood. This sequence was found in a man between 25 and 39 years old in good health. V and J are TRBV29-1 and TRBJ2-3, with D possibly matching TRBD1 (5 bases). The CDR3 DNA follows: TGCAGCGTTGAATTAGGGGCGACAGATACGCAGTATTTT. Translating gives CSVELGATDTQYF.